The 27 T cell receptor beta chains presented below share a single source sample, sequenced in a study of CD8 T cells in Susac syndrome. A quantity of roughly 0.5 to 1 ug RNA underwent reverse transcription using random hexamers. TCRdb analysed the immunoSEQ multiplex PCR reads with MiXCR anew, one entry per CDR3 protein. Among hundreds of thousands of distinct CDR3 sequences listed, around 85% were seen once. The sequenced sample consisted of CD8+ T cells from PBMCs. These receptor sequences come from a human donor with multiple sclerosis.

The gene calls are TRBV6-1 and TRBJ2-7, with 10 positions matching TRBD2. Trimming removed 2 bases from V and 3 bases from J; junction bases left unmatched: 7. The CDR3 covers 16 residues. Germline lookup yields CDR1 MNHNS and CDR2 SASEGT. Here the CDR3 DNA reads TGTGCCAGCAGTGAACGAGCGGGAGGGTCCGACTACGAGCAGTACTTC. As protein: CASSERAGGSDYEQYF.

The chain's CDR3 is CASSLTPAHEQYF. The CDR3 coding sequence is TGCGCCAGCAGCTTGACGCCGGCCCACGAGCAGTACTTC. The chain joins TRBV5-1 to TRBJ2-7; D not resolved. Between the trimmed V and J ends, which lost 1 base and 5 bases, there was a span of 10 bases. Per the germline V gene, CDR1 is SGHRS and CDR2 is YFSETQ. The CDR3 runs 13 residues.

The chain combines TRBV7-9 with TRBJ1-2, with TRBD1 matching 10 bases. CDR3 length equals 16 residues. The ends lost 5 bases at V and 7 bases at J; junction bases unmatched: 13. Germline V gives CDR1 SEHNR, CDR2 FQNEAQ (reference sequence). This chain's CDR3 is CASSHPPRQGAIGYTF. The CDR3 DNA reads TGTGCCAGCAGCCACCCCCCCAGACAGGGGGCGATTGGCTACACCTTC. Full variable domain (outside the CDR3, taken from reference TRBV7-9 and TRBJ1-2): DTGVSQNPRHKITKRGQNVTFRCDPISEHNRLYWYRQTLGQGPEFLTYFQNEAQLEKSRLLSDRFSAERPKGSFSTLEIQRTEQGDSAMYLCASSHPPRQGAIGYTFGSGTRLTVV.

The chain employs TRBV2 and TRBJ1-5; possibly TRBD1 for D (5 bases). V was shortened by 4 bases and J by 0 bases, with 13 bases between the two germline ends. The CDR3 loop spans 16 amino acids. CDR1 and CDR2 (germline): SNHLY, FYNNEI. CDR3 coding DNA: TGTGCCAGCAGTGCGAATCAGGGTGATAGCAATCAGCCCCAGCATTTT. This sequence encodes CASSANQGDSNQPQHF.

This rearrangement joins TRBV27 to TRBJ1-5; D possibly corresponds to TRBD1 (5 bases). Germline V lookup: CDR1 MNHEY, CDR2 SMNVEV (reference sequence). CDR3 length: 15 amino acids. V was clipped by 0 bases and J by 7 bases, with 13 bases between them. The CDR3 spells CASSLSYLGEQPQHF. The CDR3 DNA reads as TGTGCCAGCAGTTTATCCTACTTAGGGGAACAGCCCCAGCATTTT.

The V gene is TRBV29-1, the J gene TRBJ2-2; 8 bases agree with TRBD2. Trimming removed 6 bases from V and 3 bases from J; junction bases left unmatched: 0. CDR1 is SQVTM, CDR2 ANQGSEA, per germline. CDR3 length equals 12 residues. The CDR3 here is CSVRGDTGELFF. In DNA form, the CDR3 reads TGCAGCGTGCGGGGGGACACCGGGGAGCTGTTTTTT.

This chain connects TRBV6-5 to TRBJ1-2; D perhaps matches TRBD1 (6 bases). This CDR3 contains 14 residues. Germline CDR1 is MNHEY and CDR2 is SVGAGI. Trimming removed 8 bases at V and 4 bases at J, with 17 bases between. The CDR3 nucleotides are TGTGCCAGCGGAACAGGGCCCGCGGGCTATGGCTACACCTTC. It specifies CASGTGPAGYGYTF.

CDR3 coding DNA: TGTGCCAGCAGGACAGGGACTAGCGGGTACGAGCAGTACTTC. Its translation is CASRTGTSGYEQYF. The chain carries TRBV27 and TRBJ2-7; 12 bases line up with TRBD2. The germline V gene has CDR1 MNHEY and CDR2 SMNVEV (reference sequence). The CDR3 has 14 residues. V lost 6 bases, J lost 4 bases, and 4 bases stayed unmatched.

This clonotype came up once. V gene TRBV7-9 combines with J gene TRBJ1-2; D unresolved. This CDR3 comprises 14 residues. Germline values: CDR1 SEHNR, CDR2 FQNEAQ (reference sequence). V was shortened by 2 bases and J by 4 bases, with 11 bases between the two germline ends. The CDR3 region has the DNA TGTGCCAGCAGCTTAAATGCTTCGGGCTATGGCTACACCTTC. Translation gives CASSLNASGYGYTF.

The rearrangement links TRBV6-1 to TRBJ2-3, with D maybe TRBD2 (6 bases). Trimming shortened V by 2 bases and J by 6 bases, and 9 bases separated the two germline ends. The CDR3 is 13 residues long. Germline V lookup: CDR1 MNHNS, CDR2 SASEGT. The CDR3 sequence: CASSERDSDTQYF. CDR3 DNA sequence: TGTGCCAGCAGTGAACGGGACTCCGATACGCAGTATTTT.

Regarding this clonotype: The DNA is omitted, as the CDR3 cannot be located on it reliably, and the CDR3 follows TCRdb's listing. The rearrangement links TRBV30 to TRBJ1-6; TRBD1, the table's D call, lacks a check against the DNA. The CDR3 has 14 residues if both end residues are counted. Germline CDR1 reads GTSNPN; CDR2 reads SVGIG (reference sequence). The CDR3 reads CAWSVGQGNSPFHF.

This chain joins TRBV6-1 and TRBJ1-4; 7 nucleotides align to TRBD1. Losses at the gene ends were 7 bases for V and 2 bases for J; bases not matched to a gene: 4. The germline gives CDR1 MNHNS, CDR2 SASEGT. The length of the CDR3 is 14 residues. The CDR3 nucleotides read TGTGCCAGCACTATGACAGGGACTAATGAAAAACTGTTTTTT. Residues: CASTMTGTNEKLFF.

The V call is TRBV30, the J call TRBJ2-7; possibly TRBD1 for D (5 bases). The length of the CDR3 is 13 residues. Germline-derived CDR1 and CDR2 are GTSNPN and SVGIG (reference sequence). Between the trimmed V and J ends, which lost 0 bases and 0 bases, there was a span of 6 bases. CDR3 nucleotides: TGTGCCTGGAGTGTTAGGGGCTCCTACGAGCAGTACTTC. Translation gives CAWSVRGSYEQYF.

Concerning this clonotype: The junction departs from germline at one end; a sequencing error may be responsible. The chain recombines TRBV5-6 with TRBJ2-1; D unresolved. This CDR3 is 14 amino acids long. CDR1 and CDR2 from the germline V gene are SGHDT and YYEEEE. The CDR3 bases are TGTGCCACCCACTATGCGAGCTCCTACAATGAGCAGCTCTTC. This encodes CATHYASSYNEQLF.

The gene calls are TRBV20-1 and TRBJ1-1; TRBD1 is a possible D gene (5 bases). Germline V lookup: CDR1 DFQATT, CDR2 SNEGSKA (reference sequence). The CDR3 has 15 amino acids. V dropped 1 base and J dropped 3 bases, with 15 bases sitting between them. The CDR3 nucleotides are TGCAGTGCTAGAGGGGGGATAGGGACGGACACTGAAGCTTTCTTT. It specifies CSARGGIGTDTEAFF.

V is TRBV5-4 and J is TRBJ1-2, with D maybe TRBD1 (6 bases). The CDR3 contains 12 residues. V was pared by 6 bases and J by 2 bases, with 8 bases between. Looked up from germline, CDR1 is SGHNT and CDR2 is YYREEE (reference sequence). The DNA for the CDR3 is TGTGCCAGCACGGACAGCAACTATGGCTACACCTTC. As protein: CASTDSNYGYTF.

The chain links TRBV6-6 to TRBJ2-1, with 7 bases that match TRBD2. CDR3 length: 15 residues. CDR1 and CDR2 (germline): MNHNY, SVGAGI (reference sequence). The V and J ends lost 1 base and 8 bases, in that order; junction bases with no gene match: 8. The CDR3 DNA sequence: TGTGCCAGCAGTTACTTGCGGGAGATTTTAGATGAGCAGTTCTTC. Its translation: CASSYLREILDEQFF.

V gene TRBV2 combines with J gene TRBJ2-3; D unresolved. Germline CDR1 and CDR2: SNHLY and FYNNEI. The V gene lost 7 bases and the J gene lost 2 bases, with 10 bases spanning the gap. This CDR3 region has 13 residues. As DNA, the CDR3 is TGTGCCAGCACTACGAAGCCCACAGATACGCAGTATTTT. Protein: CASTTKPTDTQYF.

This chain connects TRBV7-6 to TRBJ2-7; the match to TRBD2 covers 9 bases. CDR3 length equals 16 residues. Germline V CDR1 and CDR2: SGHVS, FNYEAQ. The junction had 9 bases not matched to a gene; V was cut back by 3 bases and J by 3 bases. The CDR3, as DNA: TGTGCCAGCAGCTTCCGGACGGGACTAGCAGACTACGAGCAGTACTTC. It specifies CASSFRTGLADYEQYF.

The chain is built from TRBV29-1 and TRBJ2-7, with unresolved D. The CDR3 contains 14 residues. Germline CDR1 and CDR2: SQVTM and ANQGSEA. The ends were cut back, 1 base at V and 2 bases at J, with 12 bases in the middle. In DNA form, the CDR3 reads TGCAGCGTTGAAGGCCTTGGATCGACCTACGAGCAGTACTTC. Residues: CSVEGLGSTYEQYF.

This chain links TRBV4-1 with TRBJ1-5; TRBD1 might be the D (5 bases). The germline V gene has CDR1 MGHRA and CDR2 YSYEKL. The CDR3 sequence is 15 residues long. V was trimmed by 4 bases and J by 2 bases, leaving 12 bases between them. In DNA form, the CDR3 reads TGCGCCAGCAGCCGGGACGGCCTGGGCAATCAGCCCCAGCATTTT. It encodes CASSRDGLGNQPQHF.

The gene calls are TRBV19 and TRBJ1-1; unclear D gene. CDR1 is LNHDA and CDR2 is SQIVND in the germline V gene (reference sequence). This CDR3 is 14 amino acids long. V was clipped by 7 bases and J by 1 base, with 13 bases between them. The CDR3 loop reads CASTTDGPNTEAFF. The CDR3 DNA follows: TGTGCCAGTACCACAGACGGACCGAACACTGAAGCTTTCTTT.

V and J are TRBV5-1 and TRBJ2-7; 9 positions agree with TRBD1. Per germline, CDR1 SGHRS and CDR2 YFSETQ. The CDR3 runs 15 residues. Trimming took 5 bases from V and 0 from J; bases not matched to a gene: 6. The CDR3 loop reads CASRDRQGVSYEQYF. The CDR3 bases are TGCGCCAGCAGAGATCGACAGGGGGTCTCCTACGAGCAGTACTTC.

CDR3 bases: TGCAGCGTTGTTACCTGGGACAGACTCTCTGGGGCCAACGTCCTGACTTTC. Its protein product is CSVVTWDRLSGANVLTF. The J gene is TRBJ2-6, the V gene TRBV29-1; 7 nucleotides match TRBD1. V lost 4 bases to trimming and J lost 0 bases; unmatched junction nucleotides: 9. The CDR3 length is 17 residues. Per the germline V gene, CDR1 is SQVTM and CDR2 is ANQGSEA.

J is TRBJ1-6 and V is TRBV6-6, with a tentative D call TRBD1 (5 bases). Deletions cut 2 bases from V and 7 bases from J, with 9 bases between. CDR3 length equals 14 residues. From germline, CDR1 is MNHNY and CDR2 SVGAGI (reference sequence). CDR3 nucleotide sequence: TGTGCCAGCAGTTACGTCAGGGAAAATTCACCCCTCCACTTT. Its translation is CASSYVRENSPLHF.

V gene TRBV27 combines with J gene TRBJ2-1; 7 bases fit TRBD2. CDR1 is MNHEY, CDR2 SMNVEV, per germline (reference sequence). The ends lost 7 bases at V and 0 bases at J; junction bases unmatched: 3. The CDR3 loop spans 14 amino acids. The CDR3 region is CASKGGPSYNEQFF. DNA for the CDR3: TGTGCCAGCAAGGGAGGGCCCTCCTACAATGAGCAGTTCTTC.

J is TRBJ2-7 and V is TRBV5-1; tentatively, D is TRBD1 or TRBD2 (6 bases each). Trimming pared 4 bases from V and 2 bases from J, leaving 16 bases between. Germline V gene lookup returns CDR1 SGHRS and CDR2 YFSETQ. The CDR3 sequence is 15 residues long. This CDR3 reads CASSNVGGPTYEQYF. In nucleotides, the CDR3 is TGCGCCAGCAGCAATGTAGGGGGGCCTACCTACGAGCAGTACTTC.